This T cell receptor (beta chain) derives from a study of CD8 T cells in ankylosing spondylitis. This clonotype was seen more than once but under ten times. Its antigen is as yet unknown. TCRdb reprocessed the 5' RACE reads via MiXCR and lists one record per CDR3 protein. Of 250,000 to 350,000 distinct CDR3 sequences detected, around 8% appear once; the ten largest clones hold approximately 14%. Germline values: CDR1 MNHEY, CDR2 SMNVEV (reference sequence). The CDR3 is 16 amino acids. With 5 bases removed from V and 2 bases from J, the gap between germline ends came to 18 bases. Findings and limits, study-wide: One TCR beta motif, made up of eight or nine highly homologous variants, appeared characteristic of ankylosing spondylitis blood.

Sequencing was carried out using blood, either unsorted or a sorted T cell fraction (not recorded which). The receptor's source is a male donor with ankylosing spondylitis. The chain carries TRBV27 and TRBJ1-1; D is ambiguous. The CDR3 sequence is CASSRLSGLINTEAFF. The CDR3 DNA sequence: TGTGCCAGCAGTCGTCTTAGTGGCCTAATTAACACTGAAGCTTTCTTT.